The entry below describes one T cell receptor (beta chain). Its specificity is not known. J lost 0 bases, V lost 6 bases, and 5 bases had no gene match. This CDR3 comprises 15 residues. Germline loops: CDR1 MNHNS, CDR2 SASEGT. The data are from a study of identical twins. General study results and limits: Alpha sequences that were out-of-frame and twin-shared showed an excess of low generation probability.

TCRdb recomputed calls from the 5' RACE reads with MiXCR, one row per CDR3 protein. Here the sample spans 350,000 to 600,000 distinct CDR3 sequences, 13% to 15% being singletons. All donors comprised healthy Caucasians. The data were also submitted as part of a second study, on yellow fever vaccine responses in identical twins.

This TCR was sampled from a woman aged 18-29 years in good health. Material for sequencing was CD4+ T cells sorted from blood. V usage is TRBV6-1 and J usage is TRBJ2-7; 10 positions agree with TRBD1. CDR3 region: CASRAWTGGSYEQYF. CDR3 in DNA: TGTGCCAGCAGAGCCTGGACAGGGGGCTCCTACGAGCAGTACTTC.